The 20 T cell receptor beta chains reported below all come from one sample, sequenced in a study of blood T cell repertoires in COVID-19. TCRdb's copy holds only in-frame clones and misses some; the assay was immunoSEQ multiplex PCR. The table shows tens of thousands of clones, with 65% to 80% occurring only once. The sequenced material came from peripheral blood. The receptor set was obtained from a human donor in a cohort sampled during active COVID-19.

This sequence joins TRBV4-3 and TRBJ1-1; no reliable D call. Germline CDR1 reads LGHNA; CDR2 reads YSLEER. The CDR3 sequence is 13 residues long. V gave up 0 bases and J gave up 11 bases, with 13 bases separating them. CDR3 DNA: TGCGCCAGCAGCCAAGAAGCGGGGTTCGGGGCTTTCTTT. Translated: CASSQEAGFGAFF.

This clone was seen once. The chain links TRBV6-2 or TRBV6-3 to TRBJ1-5; D remains ambiguous. Germline V gives CDR1 MNHEY, CDR2 SVGEGT. The V end was cut by 5 bases, the J end by 1 base, with 9 bases between. CDR3 length: 14 amino acids. This CDR3 reads CASSPAGSNQPQHF. CDR3 nucleotide sequence: TGTGCCAGCAGTCCGGCAGGAAGCAATCAGCCCCAGCATTTT.

There are a few counts of this clone. This chain uses TRBV18 with TRBJ1-1; tentative D call: TRBD1 (6 bases). Germline CDR1 reads KGHSH; CDR2 reads LQKENI. CDR3 length: 15 residues. V was cut by 3 bases and J by 1 base, with 12 bases left in between. The CDR3 region has the DNA TGTGCCAGCTCACCCAATCAGGGGCAGAACACTGAAGCTTTCTTT. Amino acids: CASSPNQGQNTEAFF.

This clone was found a few times. The chain combines TRBV4-1 with TRBJ2-1; D gene unclear. Trimming shortened V by 0 bases and J by 7 bases, and 4 bases separated the two germline ends. The CDR3 sequence is 12 residues long. The germline V gene has CDR1 MGHRA and CDR2 YSYEKL. The CDR3 sequence: CASSQDENEQFF. The CDR3 DNA follows: TGCGCCAGCAGCCAAGACGAGAATGAGCAGTTCTTC.

The chain carries TRBV6-5 and TRBJ2-1, with D possibly matching TRBD2 (6 bases). Germline CDR1 is MNHEY and CDR2 is SVGAGI. There are 14 residues in the CDR3. V was trimmed by 6 bases and J by 2 bases, leaving 11 bases between them. The CDR3 is CASSTRGTYNEQFF. The CDR3 nucleotides read TGTGCCAGCAGCACCCGGGGGACCTACAATGAGCAGTTCTTC.

This chain links TRBV30 with TRBJ2-7; 7 bases match TRBD2. Germline lookup yields CDR1 GTSNPN and CDR2 SVGIG (reference sequence). Trimming removed 4 bases from V and 2 bases from J; junction bases left unmatched: 2. The CDR3 spans 12 residues. The DNA of the CDR3 is TGTGCCTGGACTAGCGGAACCTACGAGCAGTACTTC. Its translation: CAWTSGTYEQYF.

The chain carries TRBV15 and TRBJ1-2, with D tentatively TRBD1 (6 bases). Germline CDR1 is LNHNV and CDR2 is YYDKDF (reference sequence). The CDR3 length is 20 residues. The germline V and J ends were trimmed by 3 bases and 8 bases, with 34 bases remaining between them. This chain's CDR3 is CATSRKTFQSPALGGGGYTF. As DNA, the CDR3 is TGTGCCACCAGCAGGAAGACTTTCCAGAGTCCTGCCCTAGGGGGGGGAGGCTACACCTTC.

The V and J genes are TRBV11-3 and TRBJ2-2; tentative D call: TRBD2 (5 bases). The V end was cut by 2 bases, the J end by 4 bases, with 8 bases between. The CDR3 length is 14 residues. Germline V lookup: CDR1 SGHNT, CDR2 YENEEA. CDR3 in amino acids: CASSLTGITGELFF. CDR3 in DNA: TGTGCCAGCAGCTTAACGGGGATCACCGGGGAGCTGTTTTTT.

The chain is built from TRBV2 and TRBJ2-3; 14 nucleotides match TRBD2. The CDR3 runs 16 residues. Germline V gene data show CDR1 as SNHLY and CDR2 as FYNNEI. Losses at the gene ends were 6 bases for V and 4 bases for J; bases not matched to a gene: 6. The CDR3 reads CASSRETSGGADTQYF. The DNA for the CDR3 is TGTGCCAGCAGCCGGGAGACTAGCGGGGGGGCAGATACGCAGTATTTT.

This clone was found a few times. The chain uses TRBV11-2 and TRBJ2-7, with 9 bases fitting TRBD1. Trimming removed 3 bases from V and 6 bases from J; junction bases left unmatched: 9. In germline, CDR1 is SGHAT, CDR2 FQNNGV. This CDR3 is 15 amino acids long. The DNA for the CDR3 is TGTGCCAGCAGCTTCGGTGGACAGGGGTCGTCCGAGCAGTACTTC. Translated: CASSFGGQGSSEQYF.

This clone came up once. The CDR3 nucleotides are TGTGCCAGCAGCTTTTTTACAGGGGGCTATGGCTACACCTTC. Its protein product is CASSFFTGGYGYTF. The chain is built from TRBV7-9 and TRBJ1-2; TRBD1 matches 8 bases. There are 14 residues in the CDR3. Germline V gene sequence: CDR1 SEHNR, CDR2 FQNEAQ (reference sequence). J lost 4 bases, V lost 3 bases, and 4 bases had no gene match.

The rearrangement links TRBV6-6 to TRBJ2-5; tentatively, D is TRBD2 (7 bases). From germline, CDR1 is MNHNY and CDR2 SVGAGI (reference sequence). The CDR3 runs to 16 residues. V shed 4 bases and J shed 3 bases, with 18 bases lying between them. The CDR3: CASSSRGGPKKETQYF. CDR3 coding DNA: TGTGCCAGCAGTTCGAGGGGGGGGCCTAAAAAAGAGACCCAGTACTTC.

The chain has TRBV28 and TRBJ1-2, with D unclear. CDR1 MDHEN and CDR2 SYDVKM come from the germline V gene. Between the trimmed V and J ends, which lost 0 bases and 3 bases, there was a span of 17 bases. The CDR3 is made up of 17 amino acids. CDR3 amino acids: CASSLWPATTNYYGYTF. For the CDR3, the DNA is TGTGCCAGCAGTTTATGGCCAGCTACTACCAACTACTATGGCTACACCTTC.

This clone appeared a few times. This chain connects TRBV9 to TRBJ1-6; D may be TRBD1 (5 bases). Trimming removed 3 bases at V and 6 bases at J, with 10 bases between. The CDR3 runs to 14 residues. The V gene's germline CDR1 is SGDLS and CDR2 YYNGEE. The CDR3 spells CASSEQVLNSPLHF. DNA for the CDR3: TGTGCCAGCAGCGAACAGGTGCTTAATTCACCCCTCCACTTT.

The chain couples TRBV3-1 (or the pseudogene TRBV3-2) to TRBJ1-1; 7 nucleotides line up with TRBD1. V lost 4 bases and J lost 11; bases outside the gene matches: 10. CDR1 and CDR2 from the germline V gene are LGHDT and YNNKEL (reference sequence). The CDR3 totals 13 residues. Here the CDR3 reads CASSLMGQNRAFF. CDR3 nucleotides: TGTGCCAGCAGCCTGATGGGACAGAATCGGGCTTTCTTT.

The chain is built from TRBV27 and TRBJ2-1, with 7 bases matching TRBD2. V shed 10 bases and J 7 bases; nucleotides not matched to a gene: 13. Germline V gives CDR1 MNHEY, CDR2 SMNVEV (reference sequence). This CDR3 spans 14 amino acids. Here the CDR3 reads CATKWETSRNEQFF. The CDR3 region has the DNA TGTGCCACAAAGTGGGAGACTAGCAGGAATGAGCAGTTCTTC.

The rearrangement uses TRBV7-2 and TRBJ2-7; D possibly corresponds to TRBD1 (6 bases). CDR1 and CDR2 from the germline V gene are SGHTA and FQGNSA. CDR3 length: 15 residues. Trimming removed 8 bases from V and 3 bases from J, with 20 bases in between. The CDR3 here is CASSILRDTRYEQYF. The DNA for the CDR3 is TGTGCCAGCTCCATCCTCCGGGACACCCGCTACGAGCAGTACTTC.

The rearrangement uses TRBV5-6 and TRBJ2-5; D is perhaps TRBD1 (6 bases). From germline, CDR1 is SGHDT and CDR2 YYEEEE. The CDR3 sequence is 14 residues long. V was shortened by 2 bases and J by 5 bases, with 13 bases between the two germline ends. CDR3 DNA: TGTGCCAGCAGCTTACAGGGTTTGGGGGAGACCCAGTACTTC. Protein: CASSLQGLGETQYF.

The V call is TRBV9, the J call TRBJ1-1; D gene uncertain. The germline CDR1 and CDR2 sequences are SGDLS and YYNGEE. This CDR3 spans 13 amino acids. V lost 2 bases to trimming and J lost 2 bases, with 7 bases between them. The CDR3 bases are TGTGCCAGCAGCGTCTGGGCCAACACTGAAGCTTTCTTT. It is translated as CASSVWANTEAFF.

This chain's CDR3 is CASSEMGRETQYF. The DNA of the CDR3 is TGTGCCAGCAGTGAAATGGGGCGAGAGACCCAGTACTTC. The chain is built from TRBV2 and TRBJ2-5, with D maybe TRBD1 (5 bases). V was cut by 2 bases and J by 4 bases, with 8 bases left in between. The CDR3 sequence is 13 residues long. Germline values: CDR1 SNHLY, CDR2 FYNNEI.